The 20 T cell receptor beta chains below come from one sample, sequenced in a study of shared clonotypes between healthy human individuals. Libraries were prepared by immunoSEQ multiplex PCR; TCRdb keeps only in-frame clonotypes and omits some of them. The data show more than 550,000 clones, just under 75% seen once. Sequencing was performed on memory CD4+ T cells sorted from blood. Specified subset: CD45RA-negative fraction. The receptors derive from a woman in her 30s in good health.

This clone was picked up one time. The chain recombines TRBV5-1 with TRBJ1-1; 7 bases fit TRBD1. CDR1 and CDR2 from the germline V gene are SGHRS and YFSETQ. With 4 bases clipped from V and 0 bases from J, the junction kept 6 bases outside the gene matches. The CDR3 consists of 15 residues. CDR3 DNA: TGCGCCAGCAGCATAGTGGACAGGATGAACACTGAAGCTTTCTTT. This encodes CASSIVDRMNTEAFF.

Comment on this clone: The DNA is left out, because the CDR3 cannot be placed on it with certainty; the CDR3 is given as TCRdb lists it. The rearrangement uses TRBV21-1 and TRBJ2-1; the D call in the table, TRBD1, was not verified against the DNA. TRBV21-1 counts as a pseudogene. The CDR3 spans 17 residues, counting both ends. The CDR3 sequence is CASSRWGQGNSYNEQFF.

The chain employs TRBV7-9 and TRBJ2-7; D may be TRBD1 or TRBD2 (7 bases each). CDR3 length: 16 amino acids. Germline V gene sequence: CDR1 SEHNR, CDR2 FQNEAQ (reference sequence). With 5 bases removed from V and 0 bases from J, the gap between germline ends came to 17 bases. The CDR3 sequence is CASSVVQGRDSYEQYF. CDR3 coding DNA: TGTGCCAGCAGCGTCGTACAGGGGAGGGACTCCTACGAGCAGTACTTC.

CDR3: CASSRGTSGALLVEQFF. CDR3 nucleotide sequence: TGCGCCAGCAGCCGTGGGACTAGCGGGGCCCTTCTCGTTGAGCAGTTCTTC. The chain employs TRBV5-1 and TRBJ2-1; 13 bases fit TRBD2. This CDR3 spans 17 amino acids. CDR1 is SGHRS and CDR2 is YFSETQ in the germline V gene. V lost 4 bases, J lost 9 bases, and 13 bases stayed unmatched.

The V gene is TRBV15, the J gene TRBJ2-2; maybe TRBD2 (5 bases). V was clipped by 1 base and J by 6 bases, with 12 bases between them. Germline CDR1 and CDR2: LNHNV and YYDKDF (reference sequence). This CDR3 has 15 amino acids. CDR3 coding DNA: TGTGCCACCAGCAGAGTCCCACTAGATCCCGGGGAGCTGTTTTTT. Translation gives CATSRVPLDPGELFF.

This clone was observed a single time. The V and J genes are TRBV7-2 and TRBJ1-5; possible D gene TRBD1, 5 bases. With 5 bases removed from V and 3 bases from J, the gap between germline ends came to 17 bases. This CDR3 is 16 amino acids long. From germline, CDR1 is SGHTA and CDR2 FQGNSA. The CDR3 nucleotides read TGTGCCAGCAGCCCGAGTAGTCCGGGACTCAATCAGCCCCAGCATTTT. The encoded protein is CASSPSSPGLNQPQHF.

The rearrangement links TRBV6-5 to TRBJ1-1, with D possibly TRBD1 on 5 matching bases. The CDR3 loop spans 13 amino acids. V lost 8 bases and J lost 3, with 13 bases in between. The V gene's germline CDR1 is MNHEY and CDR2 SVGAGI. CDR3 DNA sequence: TGTGCCAGCCTTGGGACCCTTTACACTGAAGCTTTCTTT. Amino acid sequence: CASLGTLYTEAFF.

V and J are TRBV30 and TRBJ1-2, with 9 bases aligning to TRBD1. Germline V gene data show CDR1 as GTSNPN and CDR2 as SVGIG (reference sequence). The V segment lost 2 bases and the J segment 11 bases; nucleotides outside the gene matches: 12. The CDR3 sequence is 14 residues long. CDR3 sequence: CAWSRGQGMDLYTF. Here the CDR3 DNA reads TGTGCCTGGAGTAGGGGACAGGGAATGGATTTGTACACCTTC.

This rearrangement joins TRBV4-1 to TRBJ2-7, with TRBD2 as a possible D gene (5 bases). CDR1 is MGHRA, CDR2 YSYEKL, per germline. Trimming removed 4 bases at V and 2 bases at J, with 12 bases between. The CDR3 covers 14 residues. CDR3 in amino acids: CASSPESGAYEQYF. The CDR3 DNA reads TGCGCCAGCAGCCCCGAAAGCGGAGCCTACGAGCAGTACTTC.

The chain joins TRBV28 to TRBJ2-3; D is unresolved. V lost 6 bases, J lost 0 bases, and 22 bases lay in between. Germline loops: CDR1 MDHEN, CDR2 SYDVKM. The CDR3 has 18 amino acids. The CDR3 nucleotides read TGTGCCAGCAGCTCCCTTGGGGAACCACAACCCAGCACAGATACGCAGTATTTT. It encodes CASSSLGEPQPSTDTQYF.

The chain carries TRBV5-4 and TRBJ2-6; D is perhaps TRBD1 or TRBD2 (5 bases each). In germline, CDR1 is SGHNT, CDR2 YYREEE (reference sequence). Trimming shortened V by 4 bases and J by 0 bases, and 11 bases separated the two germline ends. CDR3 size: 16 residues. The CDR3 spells CASSGWDGSGANVLTF. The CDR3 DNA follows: TGTGCCAGCAGCGGATGGGACGGCTCTGGGGCCAACGTCCTGACTTTC.

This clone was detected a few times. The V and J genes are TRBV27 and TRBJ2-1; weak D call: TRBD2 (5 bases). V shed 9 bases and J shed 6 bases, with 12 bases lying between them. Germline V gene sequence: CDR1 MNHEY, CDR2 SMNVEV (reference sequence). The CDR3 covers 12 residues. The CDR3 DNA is TGTGCCAGGAAACCCAGCGGCAATGAGCAGTTCTTC. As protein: CARKPSGNEQFF.

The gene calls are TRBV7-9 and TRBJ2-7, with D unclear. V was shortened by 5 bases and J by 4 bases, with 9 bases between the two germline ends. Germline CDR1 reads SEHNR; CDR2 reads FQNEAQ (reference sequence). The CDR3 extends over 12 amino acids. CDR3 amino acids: CASSPQRYEQYF. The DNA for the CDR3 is TGTGCCAGCAGCCCACAGAGGTACGAGCAGTACTTC.

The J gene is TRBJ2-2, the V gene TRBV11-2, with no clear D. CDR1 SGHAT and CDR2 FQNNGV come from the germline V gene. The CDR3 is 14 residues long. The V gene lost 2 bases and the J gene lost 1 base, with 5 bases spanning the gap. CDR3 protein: CASSLSQNTGELFF. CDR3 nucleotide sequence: TGTGCCAGCAGCTTAAGCCAGAACACCGGGGAGCTGTTTTTT.

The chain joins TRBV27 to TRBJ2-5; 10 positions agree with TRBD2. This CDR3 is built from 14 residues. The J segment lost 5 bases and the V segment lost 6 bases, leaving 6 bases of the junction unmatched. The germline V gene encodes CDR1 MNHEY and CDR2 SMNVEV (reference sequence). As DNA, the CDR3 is TGTGCCAGCAGATTACTAGCGGGGCTCGAGACCCAGTACTTC. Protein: CASRLLAGLETQYF.

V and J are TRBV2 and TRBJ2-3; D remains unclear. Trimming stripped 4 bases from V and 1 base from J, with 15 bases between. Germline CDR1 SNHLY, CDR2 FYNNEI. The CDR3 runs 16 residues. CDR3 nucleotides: TGTGCCAGCAGTGTCAATAGTCACGGGCGCACAGATACGCAGTATTTT. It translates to CASSVNSHGRTDTQYF. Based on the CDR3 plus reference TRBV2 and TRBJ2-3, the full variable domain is EPEVTQTPSHQVTQMGQEVILRCVPISNHLYFYWYRQILGQKVEFLVSFYNNEISEKSEIFDDQFSVERPDGSNFTLKIRSTKLEDSAMYFCASSVNSHGRTDTQYFGPGTRLTVL.

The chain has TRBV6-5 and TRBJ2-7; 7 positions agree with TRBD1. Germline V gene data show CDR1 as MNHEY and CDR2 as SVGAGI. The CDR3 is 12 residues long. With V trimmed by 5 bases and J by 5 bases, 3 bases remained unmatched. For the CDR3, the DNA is TGTGCCAGCAGTCTTGACAGGGACGAGCAGTACTTC. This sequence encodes CASSLDRDEQYF.

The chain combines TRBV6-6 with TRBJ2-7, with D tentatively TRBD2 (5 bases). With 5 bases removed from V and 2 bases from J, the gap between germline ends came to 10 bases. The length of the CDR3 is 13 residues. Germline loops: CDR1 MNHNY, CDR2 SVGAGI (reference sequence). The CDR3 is CASSPPGTYEQYF. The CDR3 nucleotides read TGTGCCAGCAGTCCCCCGGGAACCTACGAGCAGTACTTC.

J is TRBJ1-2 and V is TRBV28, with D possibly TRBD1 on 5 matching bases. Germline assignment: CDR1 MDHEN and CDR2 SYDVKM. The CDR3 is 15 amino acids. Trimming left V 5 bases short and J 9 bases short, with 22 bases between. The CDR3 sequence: CASSPSDGDLQSYTF. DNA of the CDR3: TGTGCCAGCAGTCCCTCCGACGGGGACTTACAGAGCTACACCTTC.

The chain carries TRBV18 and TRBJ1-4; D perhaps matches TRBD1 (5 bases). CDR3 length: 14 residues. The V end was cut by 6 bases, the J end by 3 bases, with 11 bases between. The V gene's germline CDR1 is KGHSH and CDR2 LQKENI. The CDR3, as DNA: TGTGCCAGCTCCGAAGGGACGTCTAATGAAAAACTGTTTTTT. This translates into CASSEGTSNEKLFF. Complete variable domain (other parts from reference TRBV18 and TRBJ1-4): NAGVMQNPRHLVRRRGQEARLRCSPMKGHSHVYWYRQLPEEGLKFMVYLQKENIIDESGMPKERFSAEFPKEGPSILRIQQVVRGDSAAYFCASSEGTSNEKLFFGSGTQLSVL.